The clone carrying this T cell receptor (beta chain) appeared a single time. Its cognate antigen is unknown. This sample is part of a study of OX40 agonist ivuxolimab in advanced cancers. Study-level points and caveats: At 0.1 to 3.0 mg/kg, clonal expansion of CD4+ and CD8+ blood T cells had occurred by week 6.

The repertoire was sequenced with immunoSEQ multiplex PCR; TCRdb's copy has only in-frame clones and lacks some. The data show around 76,000 clones, 86% seen once. The V end was cut by 4 bases, the J end by 8 bases, with 16 bases between. CDR1 is SGDLS and CDR2 is YYNGEE in the germline V gene. CDR3 size: 14 residues. The origin of this receptor is an adult with an advanced solid tumor such as melanoma, head and neck, liver or kidney cancer. Material: CD4+ or CD8+ T cells sorted from blood, obtained in a trial of the OX40 agonist ivuxolimab. The rearrangement joins TRBV9 to TRBJ1-3; D gene uncertain. The CDR3 loop reads CASSPSPGSDTIYF. CDR3 sequence (DNA): TGTGCCAGCAGCCCCAGCCCCGGGTCGGACACCATATATTTT.